Detailed here is one T cell receptor (beta chain). The sample is drawn from a study of blood T cell repertoires in COVID-19. Study summary: Sites in the United States, Italy and Spain provided acute and convalescent COVID-19 samples.

Clones were read by immunoSEQ multiplex PCR, and TCRdb kept only the in-frame ones, dropping some. The data contain approximately 250,000 clones, 80% to 90% of them singletons. Participants were aged about 18 to 90 years, lived in 25 or so US areas, and enrolled virtually. Which cohort a participant joined came from the clinical history participants gave. Germline V gives CDR1 LGHDT, CDR2 YNNKEL (reference sequence). The junction had 10 bases not matched to a gene; V was cut back by 7 bases and J by 4 bases. The CDR3 totals 15 residues. J is TRBJ2-1 and V is TRBV3-1 (or the pseudogene TRBV3-2), with 7 bases lining up with TRBD2. The sequencing sample was made of PBMCs or T cells enriched from blood (not recorded which). This clonotype originated in a woman aged 25 to 39 with acute COVID-19. The CDR3 region is CASTHSGGGYNEQFF. In DNA, the CDR3 is TGTGCCAGCACCCACTCGGGGGGTGGGTACAATGAGCAGTTCTTC.